The present T cell receptor (beta chain) was sequenced within a study of blood T cell repertoires in COVID-19. Study-wide context: Some COVID-19 samples were acute and others convalescent; all came from the United States, Italy and Spain.

This clone has just one count. Original processing methods: By means of reference gene primer amplification, nucleated cell counts were estimated. Clones were sequenced by immunoSEQ multiplex PCR, and TCRdb holds only the in-frame ones, with some missing. Clone size and V and J calls were adopted from that table, with D and trimming inferred from the DNA. The sample yields about 220,000 clones, 70% to 85% seen once. CDR1 SGHRS and CDR2 YFSETQ come from the germline V gene. This CDR3 contains 16 residues. J gave up 6 bases and V 0 bases, and 11 bases lay outside the gene matches. The chain carries TRBV5-1 and TRBJ1-2; 7 bases line up with TRBD1. The TCR sequence derives from a man aged 45 to 65 with active or convalescent COVID-19. Sequencing was done on a sample of peripheral blood. CDR3 protein: CASSLAEGGGRNGYTF. The CDR3 coding sequence is TGCGCCAGCAGCTTGGCCGAAGGGGGCGGACGGAATGGCTACACCTTC.